Sequencing of this TCR beta chain was carried out in a study of PD-1 blockade in classical Hodgkin lymphoma. Details on this clone: Its antigen remains unidentified.

Each patient's relapse followed autologous stem cell transplantation, and brentuximab vedotin exposure varied. Study findings and constraints: CD4+ TCR diversity, unlike CD8+, climbed significantly by C4D1. Patients who responded completely had about the same baseline diversity as newly diagnosed patients.

The table came from immunoSEQ multiplex PCR; TCRdb's copy has only in-frame clones and leaves some out. Of around 100,000 clones listed, about 89% are singletons. Germline V CDR1 and CDR2: LNHDA, SQIVND (reference sequence). This CDR3 has 14 amino acids. Deletions cut 3 bases from V and 1 base from J, with 7 bases between. The sequencing here drew on peripheral blood mononuclear cells (PBMCs), taken before the second cycle of nivolumab. The chain combines TRBV19 with TRBJ2-4; D call uncertain. The source of this sequence is a human donor with classical Hodgkin lymphoma. The CDR3 region is CASSIQVAKNIQYF. DNA for the CDR3: TGTGCCAGTAGTATTCAGGTTGCCAAAAACATTCAGTACTTC.